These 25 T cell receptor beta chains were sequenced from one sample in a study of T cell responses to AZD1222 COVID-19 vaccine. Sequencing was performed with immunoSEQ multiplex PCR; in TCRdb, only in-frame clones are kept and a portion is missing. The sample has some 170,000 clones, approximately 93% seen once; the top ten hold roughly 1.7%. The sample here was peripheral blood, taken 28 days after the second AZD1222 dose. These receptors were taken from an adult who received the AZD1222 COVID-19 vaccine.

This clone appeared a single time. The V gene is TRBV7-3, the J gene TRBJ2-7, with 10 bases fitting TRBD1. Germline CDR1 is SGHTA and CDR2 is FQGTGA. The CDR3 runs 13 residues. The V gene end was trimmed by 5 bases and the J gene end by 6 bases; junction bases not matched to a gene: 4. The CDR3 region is CASSRDRGSEQYF. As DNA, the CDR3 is TGTGCCAGCAGCAGGGACAGGGGTAGCGAGCAGTACTTC.

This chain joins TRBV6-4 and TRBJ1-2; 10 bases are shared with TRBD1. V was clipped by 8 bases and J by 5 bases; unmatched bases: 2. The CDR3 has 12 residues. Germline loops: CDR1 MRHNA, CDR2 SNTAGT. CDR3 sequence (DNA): TGTGCCAGCCCGGGACAGGGGTATGGCTACACCTTC. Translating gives CASPGQGYGYTF.

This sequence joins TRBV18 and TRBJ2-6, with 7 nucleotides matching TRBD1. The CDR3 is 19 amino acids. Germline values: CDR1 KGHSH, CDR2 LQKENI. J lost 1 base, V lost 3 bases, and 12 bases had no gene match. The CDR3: CASSPLAGTEGSGANVLTF. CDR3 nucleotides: TGTGCCAGCTCACCGCTAGCCGGGACAGAAGGATCTGGGGCCAACGTCCTGACTTTC.

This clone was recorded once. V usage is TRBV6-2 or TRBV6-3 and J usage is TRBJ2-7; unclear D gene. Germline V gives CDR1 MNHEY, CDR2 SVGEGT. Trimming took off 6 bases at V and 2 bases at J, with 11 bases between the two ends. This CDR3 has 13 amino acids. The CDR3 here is CASSRFWAYEQYF. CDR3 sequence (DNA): TGTGCCAGCAGCAGGTTTTGGGCCTACGAGCAGTACTTC.

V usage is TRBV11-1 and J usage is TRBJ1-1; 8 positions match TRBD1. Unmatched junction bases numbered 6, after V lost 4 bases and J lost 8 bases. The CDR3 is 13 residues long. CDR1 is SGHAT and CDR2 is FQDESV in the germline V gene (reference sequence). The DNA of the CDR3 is TGTGCCAGCAGCTCGGACAGGGCCAAGGAAGCTTTCTTT. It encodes CASSSDRAKEAFF.

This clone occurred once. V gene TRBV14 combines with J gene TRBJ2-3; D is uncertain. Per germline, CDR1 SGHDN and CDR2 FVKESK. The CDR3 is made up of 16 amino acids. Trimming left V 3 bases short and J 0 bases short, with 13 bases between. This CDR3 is CASSHRLGTSTDTQYF. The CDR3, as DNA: TGTGCCAGCAGCCACAGGTTGGGAACTAGCACAGATACGCAGTATTTT.

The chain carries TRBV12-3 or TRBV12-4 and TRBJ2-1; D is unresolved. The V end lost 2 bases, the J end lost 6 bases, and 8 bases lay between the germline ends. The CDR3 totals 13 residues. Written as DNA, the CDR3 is TGTGCCAGCAGTTTACTGTCTCCCAATGAGCAGTTCTTC. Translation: CASSLLSPNEQFF.

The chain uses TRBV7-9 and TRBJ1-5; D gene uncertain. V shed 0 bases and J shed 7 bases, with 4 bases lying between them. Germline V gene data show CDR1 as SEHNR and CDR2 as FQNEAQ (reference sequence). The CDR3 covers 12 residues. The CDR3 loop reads CASSLARQPQHF. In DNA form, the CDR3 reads TGTGCCAGCAGCTTAGCCCGCCAGCCCCAGCATTTT.

The chain's CDR3 is CASSEGRDRGNEQFF. DNA of the CDR3: TGTGCCAGCAGTGAAGGCCGGGACAGGGGTAATGAGCAGTTCTTC. The chain is built from TRBV6-4 and TRBJ2-1; 10 positions match TRBD1. V lost 3 bases and J lost 7; bases outside the gene matches: 6. The CDR3 is 15 residues long. Germline CDR1 is MRHNA and CDR2 is SNTAGT.

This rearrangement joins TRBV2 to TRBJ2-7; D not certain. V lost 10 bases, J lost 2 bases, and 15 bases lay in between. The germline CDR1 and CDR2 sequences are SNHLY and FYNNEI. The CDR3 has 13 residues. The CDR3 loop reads CATQWAQPYEQYF. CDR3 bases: TGTGCCACTCAATGGGCGCAGCCCTACGAGCAGTACTTC.

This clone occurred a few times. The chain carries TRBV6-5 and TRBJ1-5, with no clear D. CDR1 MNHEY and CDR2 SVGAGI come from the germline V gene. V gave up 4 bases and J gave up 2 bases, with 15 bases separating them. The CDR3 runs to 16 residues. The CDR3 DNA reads TGTGCCAGCAGTTCGACCGGAGCCCTTGGCAATCAGCCCCAGCATTTT. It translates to CASSSTGALGNQPQHF.

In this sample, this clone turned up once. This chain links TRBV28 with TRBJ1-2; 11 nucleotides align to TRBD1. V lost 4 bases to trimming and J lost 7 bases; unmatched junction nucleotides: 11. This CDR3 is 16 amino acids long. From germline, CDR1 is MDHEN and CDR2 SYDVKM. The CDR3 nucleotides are TGTGCCAGCAGTTCGGGGACACCGGGACAGGGGGTTGGCTACACCTTC. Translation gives CASSSGTPGQGVGYTF.

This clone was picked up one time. Here the CDR3 DNA reads TGTGCCAGCAGCCAGATGGGTCGATGGGGGAGCTCCTACGAGCAGTACTTC. This gives the protein CASSQMGRWGSSYEQYF. J is TRBJ2-7 and V is TRBV4-2; D assignment may be TRBD1 or TRBD2 (5 bases each). The V and J ends lost 3 bases and 0 bases respectively, with 18 bases between them. The CDR3 spans 17 residues. Germline-derived CDR1 and CDR2 are LGHNA and YNFKEQ.

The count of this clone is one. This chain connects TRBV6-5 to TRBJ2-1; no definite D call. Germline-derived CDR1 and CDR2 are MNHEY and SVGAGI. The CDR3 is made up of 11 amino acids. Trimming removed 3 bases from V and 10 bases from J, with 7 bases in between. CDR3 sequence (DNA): TGTGCCAGCAGTTATTTGGGAGAGCAGTTCTTC. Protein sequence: CASSYLGEQFF.

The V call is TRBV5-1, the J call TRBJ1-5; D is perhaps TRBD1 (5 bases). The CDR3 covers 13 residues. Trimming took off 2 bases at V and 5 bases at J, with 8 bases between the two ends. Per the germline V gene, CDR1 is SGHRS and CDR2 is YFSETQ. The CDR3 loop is CASSFDRDQPQHF. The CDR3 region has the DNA TGCGCCAGCAGCTTCGACAGAGATCAGCCCCAGCATTTT.

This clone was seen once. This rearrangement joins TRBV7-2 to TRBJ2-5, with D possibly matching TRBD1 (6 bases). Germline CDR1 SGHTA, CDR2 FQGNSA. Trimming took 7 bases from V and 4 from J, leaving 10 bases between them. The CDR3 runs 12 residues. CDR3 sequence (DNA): TGTGCCAGCACCCTGGGGGCAGAGACCCAGTACTTC. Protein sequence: CASTLGAETQYF. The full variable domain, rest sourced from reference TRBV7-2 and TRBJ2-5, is GAGVSQSPSNKVTEKGKDVELRCDPISGHTALYWYRQSLGQGLEFLIYFQGNSAPDKSGLPSDRFSAERTGGSVSTLTIQRTQQEDSAVYLCASTLGAETQYFGPGTRLLVL.

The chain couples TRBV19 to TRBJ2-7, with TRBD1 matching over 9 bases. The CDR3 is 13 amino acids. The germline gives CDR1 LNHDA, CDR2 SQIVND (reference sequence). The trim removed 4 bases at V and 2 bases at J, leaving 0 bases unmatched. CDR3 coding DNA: TGTGCCAGTAGTAGGGACAGGGCCTACGAGCAGTACTTC. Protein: CASSRDRAYEQYF.

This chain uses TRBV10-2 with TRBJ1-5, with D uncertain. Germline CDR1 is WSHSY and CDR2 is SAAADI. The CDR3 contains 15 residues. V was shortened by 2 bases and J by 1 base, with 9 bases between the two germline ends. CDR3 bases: TGCGCCAGCAGTGAGAGAGCGGGGAGCAATCAGCCCCAGCATTTT. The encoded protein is CASSERAGSNQPQHF.

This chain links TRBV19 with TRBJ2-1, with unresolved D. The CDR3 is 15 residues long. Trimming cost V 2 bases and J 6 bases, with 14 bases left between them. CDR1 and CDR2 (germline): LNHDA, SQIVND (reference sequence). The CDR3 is CASSIKGEFGNEQFF. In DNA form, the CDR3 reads TGTGCCAGTAGTATAAAAGGAGAATTTGGCAATGAGCAGTTCTTC.

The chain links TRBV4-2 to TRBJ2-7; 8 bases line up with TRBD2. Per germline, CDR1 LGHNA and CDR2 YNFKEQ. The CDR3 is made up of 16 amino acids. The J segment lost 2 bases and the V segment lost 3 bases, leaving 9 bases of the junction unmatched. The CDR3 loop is CASSQAGTSGTYEQYF. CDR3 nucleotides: TGTGCCAGCAGCCAGGCCGGGACTAGTGGCACCTACGAGCAGTACTTC.

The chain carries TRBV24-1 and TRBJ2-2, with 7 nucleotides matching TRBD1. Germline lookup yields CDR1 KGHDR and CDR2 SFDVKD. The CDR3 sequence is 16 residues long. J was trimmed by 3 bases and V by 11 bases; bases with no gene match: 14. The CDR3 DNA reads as TGTGCCATCCACGGCTCCGGGACAGAGTACACCGGGGAGCTGTTTTTT. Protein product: CAIHGSGTEYTGELFF.

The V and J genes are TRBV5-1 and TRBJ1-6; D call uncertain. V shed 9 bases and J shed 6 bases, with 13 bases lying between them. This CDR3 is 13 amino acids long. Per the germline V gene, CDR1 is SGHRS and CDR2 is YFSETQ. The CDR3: CATITAFNSPLHF. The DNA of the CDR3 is TGCGCCACCATCACAGCGTTTAATTCACCCCTCCACTTT.

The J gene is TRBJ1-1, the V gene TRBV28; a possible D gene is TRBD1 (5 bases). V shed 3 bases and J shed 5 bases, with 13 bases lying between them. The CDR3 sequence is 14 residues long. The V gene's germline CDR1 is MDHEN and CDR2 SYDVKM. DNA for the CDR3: TGTGCCAGCAGTTTTGGGGCCTGGGGTACTGAAGCTTTCTTT. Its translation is CASSFGAWGTEAFF.

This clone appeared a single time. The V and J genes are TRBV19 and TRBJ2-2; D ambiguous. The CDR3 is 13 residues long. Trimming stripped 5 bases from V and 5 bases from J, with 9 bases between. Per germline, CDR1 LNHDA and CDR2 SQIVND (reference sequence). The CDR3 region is CASSPQVTGELFF. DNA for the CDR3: TGTGCCAGTAGTCCCCAGGTTACCGGGGAGCTGTTTTTT.

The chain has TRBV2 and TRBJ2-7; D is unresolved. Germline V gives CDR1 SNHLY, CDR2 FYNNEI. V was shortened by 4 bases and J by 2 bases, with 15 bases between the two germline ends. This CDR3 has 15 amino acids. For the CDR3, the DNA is TGTGCCAGCAGTGCCAATCAGTCTCCTACCTACGAGCAGTACTTC. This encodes CASSANQSPTYEQYF.